A single sample gave rise to the 8 T cell receptor beta chains below, sequenced in a study of tumor and adjacent non-tumor tissue in lung cancer. RNA was extracted from bulk tissue without any cell sorting. More than 3 cm separated this lung sample from the edge of the tumor. The library came from three nested PCR rounds adapted from ARM-PCR protocols. TCRdb called the multiplex PCR reads again in MiXCR, with one record for every CDR3 protein. The sample yields 40,000 to 50,000 distinct CDR3 sequences, roughly two thirds seen once. The sample taken for sequencing was distant non-tumor lung tissue. These receptors were taken from a woman in her 70s with non-small cell lung cancer.

Worth noting for this clonotype: At one end, the junction sequence differs from germline, possibly due to a read error. The genes are TRBV29-1 and TRBJ2-3; D could derive from TRBD1 or TRBD2 (5 bases each). The germline V gene encodes CDR1 SQVTM and CDR2 ANQGSEA. The CDR3 is made up of 14 amino acids. The CDR3 protein is CSVQSEGNTGTQYF. CDR3 DNA: TGCAGCGTGCAAAGTGAGGGGAACACAGGTACGCAGTATTTT.

Notes on this clonotype: Given a much more abundant clone one base away, this may be a read error. The rearrangement links TRBV20-1 to TRBJ2-7; 9 nucleotides agree with TRBD1. Losses at the gene ends were 3 bases for V and 1 base for J; bases not matched to a gene: 7. Germline CDR1 DFQATT, CDR2 SNEGSKA (reference sequence). The CDR3 contains 15 residues. The CDR3 DNA is TGCAGTGCTAGCAGGACAGGGGACAAATCCTACGAGCAGTACTTC. Protein sequence: CSASRTGDKSYEQYF.

The chain is built from TRBV29-1 and TRBJ2-1; no reliable D call. The CDR3 is made up of 14 amino acids. The germline CDR1 and CDR2 sequences are SQVTM and ANQGSEA. CDR3 in amino acids: CSVEPGFTYNKQFF. In nucleotides, the CDR3 is TGCAGTGTCGAGCCCGGTTTTACCTATAATAAGCAGTTCTTC.

The chain is built from TRBV28 and TRBJ1-2; 10 bases are shared with TRBD1. After removal of 5 bases from V and 4 bases from J, the junction contained 4 bases not matched to a gene. In germline, CDR1 is MDHEN, CDR2 SYDVKM. CDR3 size: 14 residues. The CDR3 DNA sequence: TGTGCCAGCAGTCCACGGACAGGGGGCTATGGCTACACCTTC. It is translated as CASSPRTGGYGYTF.

On this clonotype itself: One end of the junction fails to match germline, which may point to a read error. The V and J genes are TRBV4-1 and TRBJ2-7; 10 nucleotides line up with TRBD2. Germline CDR1 reads MGHRA; CDR2 reads YSYEKL. The CDR3 has 16 amino acids. CDR3 coding DNA: TGCGCCAACAGCCACATGTGGACTAGCGGATTCTACGAGCAGTACTTC. Protein sequence: CANSHMWTSGFYEQYF.

Judged by abundance, this clonotype is medium-sized. The chain has TRBV29-1 and TRBJ2-2; D is ambiguous. There are 15 residues in the CDR3. V lost 6 bases and J 0 bases, leaving 14 bases between the germline ends. Germline loops: CDR1 SQVTM, CDR2 ANQGSEA. This chain's CDR3 is CSVAPTRANTGELFF. The CDR3 coding sequence is TGCAGCGTGGCGCCGACACGCGCGAACACCGGGGAGCTGTTTTTT.

About this clonotype itself: One base away lies a much larger clone, so this may be a sequencing read error. The conserved phenylalanine or tryptophan normally closing the CDR3 is absent here, so this likely arose from a read error. The chain carries TRBV7-2 and TRBJ1-6; unclear D gene. The CDR3 has 15 amino acids. The germline V and J ends were trimmed by 2 bases and 3 bases, with 8 bases remaining between them. Germline values: CDR1 SGHTA, CDR2 FQGNSA. The chain's CDR3 is CASSLTSNYNSPLHI. The CDR3 DNA is TGTGCCAGCAGCTTAACGTCAAACTATAATTCACCCCTCCACATT.

Only a few counts were recorded for this clonotype. This sequence joins TRBV28 and TRBJ1-6; 11 nucleotides agree with TRBD1. The germline V gene has CDR1 MDHEN and CDR2 SYDVKM. CDR3 length equals 14 residues. Trimming took 5 bases from V and 9 from J; bases not matched to a gene: 3. CDR3 DNA sequence: TGTGCCAGCAGTGCCGGGACAGGGGGTTCACCCCTCCACTTT. It translates to CASSAGTGGSPLHF.